This TCR beta chain was sequenced during a study of T cells in localized non-small cell lung cancer. This CDR3 spans 15 amino acids. Trimming stripped 5 bases from V and 0 bases from J, with 10 bases between. CDR1 and CDR2 from the germline V gene are MDHEN and SYDVKM. Sequencing was performed with immunoSEQ multiplex PCR; in TCRdb, only in-frame clones are kept and a portion is missing. The sample lists tens of thousands of clones, about 90% occurring once. This clone has a single count. The rearrangement uses TRBV28 and TRBJ1-4, with D perhaps TRBD1 (6 bases). Material: peripheral blood, obtained before any cancer treatment. This clonotype originated in a woman aged 40 to 75 with stage I lung adenocarcinoma. Here the CDR3 DNA reads TGTGCCAGCAGTCCTCAGGGGACAACTAATGAAAAACTGTTTTTT. It encodes CASSPQGTTNEKLFF.